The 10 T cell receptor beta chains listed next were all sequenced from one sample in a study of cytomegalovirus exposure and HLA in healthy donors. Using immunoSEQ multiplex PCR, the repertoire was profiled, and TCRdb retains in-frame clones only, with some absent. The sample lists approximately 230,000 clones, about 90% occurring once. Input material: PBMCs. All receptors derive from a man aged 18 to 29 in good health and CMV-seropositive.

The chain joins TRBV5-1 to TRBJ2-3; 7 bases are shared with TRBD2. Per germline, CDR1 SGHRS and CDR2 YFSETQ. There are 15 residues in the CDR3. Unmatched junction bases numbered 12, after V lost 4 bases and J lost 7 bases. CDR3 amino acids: CASSLEASGEYTQYF. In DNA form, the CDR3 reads TGCGCCAGCAGCCTCGAAGCTAGCGGCGAATATACGCAGTATTTT.

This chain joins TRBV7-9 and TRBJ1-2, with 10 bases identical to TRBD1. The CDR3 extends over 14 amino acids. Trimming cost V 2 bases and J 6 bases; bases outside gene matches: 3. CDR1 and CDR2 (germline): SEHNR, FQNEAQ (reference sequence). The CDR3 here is CASSLLGTGDGYTF. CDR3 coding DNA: TGTGCCAGCAGCTTATTGGGGACAGGGGATGGCTACACCTTC.

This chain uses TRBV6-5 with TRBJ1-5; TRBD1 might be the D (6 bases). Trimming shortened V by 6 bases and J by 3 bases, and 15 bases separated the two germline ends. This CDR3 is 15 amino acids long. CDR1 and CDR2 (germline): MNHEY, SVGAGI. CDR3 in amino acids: CASRRNRDNNQPQHF. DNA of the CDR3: TGTGCCAGCAGACGAAACCGGGACAACAATCAGCCCCAGCATTTT.

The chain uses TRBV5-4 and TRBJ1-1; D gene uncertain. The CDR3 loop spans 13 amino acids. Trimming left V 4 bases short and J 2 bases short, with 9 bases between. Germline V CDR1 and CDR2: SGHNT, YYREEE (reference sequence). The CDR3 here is CASSRQTNTEAFF. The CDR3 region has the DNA TGTGCCAGCAGCAGACAAACTAACACTGAAGCTTTCTTT.

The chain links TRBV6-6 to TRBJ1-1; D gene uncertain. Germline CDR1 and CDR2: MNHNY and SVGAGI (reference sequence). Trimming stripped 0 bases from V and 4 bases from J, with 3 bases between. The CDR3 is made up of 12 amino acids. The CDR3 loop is CASSYSRTEAFF. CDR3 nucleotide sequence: TGTGCCAGCAGTTACTCGCGCACTGAAGCTTTCTTT.

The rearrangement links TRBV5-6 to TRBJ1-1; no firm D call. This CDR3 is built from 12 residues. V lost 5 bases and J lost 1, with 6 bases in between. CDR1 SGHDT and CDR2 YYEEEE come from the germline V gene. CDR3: CASRHRNTEAFF. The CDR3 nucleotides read TGTGCCAGCAGGCACCGGAACACTGAAGCTTTCTTT.

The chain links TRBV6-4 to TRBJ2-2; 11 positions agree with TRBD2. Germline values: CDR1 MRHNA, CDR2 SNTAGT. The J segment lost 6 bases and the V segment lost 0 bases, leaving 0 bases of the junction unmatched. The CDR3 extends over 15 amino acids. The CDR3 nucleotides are TGTGCCAGCAGTGACTCACTAGCGGGAGCCGGGGAGCTGTTTTTT. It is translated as CASSDSLAGAGELFF.

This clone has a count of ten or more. CDR3 in amino acids: CASSLGAGEDGYTF. In DNA, the CDR3 is TGTGCCAGCAGCTTGGGCGCAGGGGAGGATGGCTACACCTTC. V usage is TRBV7-8 and J usage is TRBJ1-2, with D possibly TRBD1 on 6 matching bases. The CDR3 loop spans 14 amino acids. The V end lost 3 bases, the J end lost 6 bases, and 14 bases lay between the germline ends. From germline, CDR1 is SGHVS and CDR2 FQNEAQ.

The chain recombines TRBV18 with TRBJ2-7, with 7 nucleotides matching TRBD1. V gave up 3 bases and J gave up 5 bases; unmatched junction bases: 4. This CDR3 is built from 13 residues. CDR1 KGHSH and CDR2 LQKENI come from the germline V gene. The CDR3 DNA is TGTGCCAGCTCACCGGACAGGCTGCACGAGCAGTACTTC. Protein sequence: CASSPDRLHEQYF.

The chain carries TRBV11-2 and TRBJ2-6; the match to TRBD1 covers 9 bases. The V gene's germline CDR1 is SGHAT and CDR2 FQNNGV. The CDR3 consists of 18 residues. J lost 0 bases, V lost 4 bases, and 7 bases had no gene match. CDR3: CASSSGQGHLSGANVLTF. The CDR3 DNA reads TGTGCCAGCAGCTCAGGACAGGGGCACCTCTCTGGGGCCAACGTCCTGACTTTC.